Below are 24 T cell receptor beta chains sequenced from a single sample in a study of Graves' ophthalmopathy and Graves' hyperthyroidism. For repertoire sequencing, the TCR beta CDR3 regions were amplified from RNA transcripts. A first-round RT-PCR used HTBI primers, followed by a second-round multiplex PCR. Using its own MiXCR run on the multiplex PCR reads, TCRdb lists one record per CDR3 protein. The sample includes under 250,000 distinct CDR3 sequences, 29% of them seen just once. Specimen: peripheral blood. These receptors were collected from a middle-aged man with Graves' ophthalmopathy.

This clonotype has at least ten counts. The V call is TRBV19, the J call TRBJ1-5; 7 positions agree with TRBD1. V was clipped by 5 bases and J by 5 bases; unmatched bases: 3. CDR3 length: 13 amino acids. CDR1 and CDR2 from the germline V gene are LNHDA and SQIVND (reference sequence). The chain's CDR3 is CASSDRAHQPQHF. The CDR3 region has the DNA TGTGCCAGTAGTGACAGGGCTCATCAGCCCCAGCATTTT.

Only a few counts were recorded for this clonotype. The chain links TRBV7-3 to TRBJ2-2, with 8 bases identical to TRBD2. J lost 5 bases, V lost 7 bases, and 9 bases had no gene match. The CDR3 runs 15 residues. The germline gives CDR1 SGHTA, CDR2 FQGTGA. The DNA for the CDR3 is TGTGCCAGCACCCTAGCGGGTCCGGGGACCGGGGAGCTGTTTTTT. Its protein product is CASTLAGPGTGELFF.

J is TRBJ2-2 and V is TRBV5-1, with D tentatively TRBD2 (5 bases). V gave up 4 bases and J gave up 4 bases, with 14 bases separating them. The CDR3 spans 15 residues. Germline values: CDR1 SGHRS, CDR2 YFSETQ. The CDR3 here is CASSVTPGITGELFF. CDR3 in DNA: TGCGCCAGCAGCGTTACTCCGGGAATCACCGGGGAGCTGTTTTTT.

This clonotype has ten or more counts. Here the CDR3 DNA reads TGTGCCAGTAGTGGCCTCTCGCCCTACCAAGAGACCCAGTACTTC. It codes for CASSGLSPYQETQYF. The chain has TRBV19 and TRBJ2-5; D call uncertain. Per germline, CDR1 LNHDA and CDR2 SQIVND (reference sequence). V lost 5 bases, J lost 0 bases, and 13 bases lay in between. The CDR3 extends over 15 amino acids.

This clonotype has ten or more counts. This rearrangement joins TRBV9 to TRBJ2-2; the D is unclear. Between the trimmed V and J ends, which lost 2 bases and 0 bases, there was a span of 5 bases. Per germline, CDR1 SGDLS and CDR2 YYNGEE. This CDR3 comprises 14 residues. CDR3 amino acids: CASSVHANTGELFF. DNA for the CDR3: TGTGCCAGCAGCGTCCACGCGAACACCGGGGAGCTGTTTTTT.

This clonotype was found many times. This chain connects TRBV24-1 to TRBJ2-2; the D is unclear. The V and J ends lost 5 bases and 10 bases respectively, with 16 bases between them. The CDR3 consists of 14 residues. Germline loops: CDR1 KGHDR, CDR2 SFDVKD. DNA of the CDR3: TGTGCCACCAGTGCATACAGAGCTGACGAGGAGCTGTTTTTT. Translation: CATSAYRADEELFF.

This clonotype was observed at least ten times. The J gene is TRBJ1-2, the V gene TRBV4-2; no clear D. The V gene lost 0 bases and the J gene lost 1 base, with 9 bases spanning the gap. This CDR3 comprises 15 residues. Looked up from germline, CDR1 is LGHNA and CDR2 is YNFKEQ. CDR3 region: CASSQDRNSNYGYTF. The CDR3 nucleotides are TGTGCCAGCAGCCAAGATCGGAACAGTAACTATGGCTACACCTTC.

Many counts were recorded for this clonotype. The chain employs TRBV6-1 and TRBJ1-1; D gene unclear. The CDR3 runs 13 residues. Per germline, CDR1 MNHNS and CDR2 SASEGT. V dropped 6 bases and J dropped 0 bases, with 8 bases sitting between them. CDR3 loop: CASRPRLNTEAFF. CDR3 nucleotides: TGTGCCAGCAGACCAAGACTGAACACTGAAGCTTTCTTT.

This clonotype was observed many times. The chain links TRBV5-1 to TRBJ1-2; D unclear. Germline CDR1 reads SGHRS; CDR2 reads YFSETQ. CDR3 length equals 14 residues. The germline V and J ends were trimmed by 4 bases and 0 bases, with 10 bases remaining between them. The CDR3 protein is CASSPDGSNYGYTF. Here the CDR3 DNA reads TGCGCCAGCAGCCCCGACGGATCTAACTATGGCTACACCTTC.

There are many counts of this clonotype. J is TRBJ2-5 and V is TRBV28, with TRBD2 as a possible D gene (6 bases). There are 15 residues in the CDR3. Germline assignment: CDR1 MDHEN and CDR2 SYDVKM. With 8 bases removed from V and 0 bases from J, the gap between germline ends came to 16 bases. CDR3 amino acids: CASGTIGTYQETQYF. CDR3 nucleotides: TGTGCCAGCGGTACTATAGGGACTTACCAAGAGACCCAGTACTTC.

This clonotype was seen many times. The genes are TRBV7-2 and TRBJ2-1, with D possibly matching TRBD2 (6 bases). Trimming removed 6 bases at V and 4 bases at J, with 13 bases between. CDR1 and CDR2 (germline): SGHTA, FQGNSA. This CDR3 has 14 amino acids. The CDR3 is CASSTDGGYNEQFF. CDR3 DNA sequence: TGTGCCAGCAGTACCGACGGGGGATACAATGAGCAGTTCTTC.

This clonotype was observed at least ten times. The gene calls are TRBV6-2 or TRBV6-3 and TRBJ1-5, with D hard to call. Germline-derived CDR1 and CDR2 are MNHEY and SVGEGT. V was clipped by 2 bases and J by 1 base, with 9 bases between them. This CDR3 spans 15 amino acids. The CDR3 coding sequence is TGTGCCAGCAGTTACCGGGGATTGAGCAATCAGCCCCAGCATTTT. Translation gives CASSYRGLSNQPQHF.

This clonotype has ten or more counts. The chain employs TRBV19 and TRBJ2-5; 8 bases line up with TRBD1. The J segment lost 2 bases and the V segment lost 9 bases, leaving 8 bases of the junction unmatched. Germline CDR1 is LNHDA and CDR2 is SQIVND (reference sequence). This CDR3 region has 14 residues. The CDR3 nucleotides are TGTGCCAGCTCGAGGACAGGGTGGCAAGAGACCCAGTACTTC. This sequence encodes CASSRTGWQETQYF.

This clonotype was observed many times. This chain joins TRBV15 and TRBJ2-5; D is perhaps TRBD1 (7 bases). Germline V gene sequence: CDR1 LNHNV, CDR2 YYDKDF (reference sequence). There are 16 residues in the CDR3. The V end was cut by 5 bases, the J end by 3 bases, with 19 bases between. The CDR3: CATSLGGGTEKETQYF. The CDR3 nucleotides are TGTGCCACCAGCTTAGGTGGGGGGACAGAAAAAGAGACCCAGTACTTC. Full variable domain (remainder filled in from reference TRBV15 and TRBJ2-5): DAMVIQNPRYQVTQFGKPVTLSCSQTLNHNVMYWYQQKSSQAPKLLFHYYDKDFNNEADTPDNFQSRRPNTSFCFLDIRSPGLGDTAMYLCATSLGGGTEKETQYFGPGTRLLVL.

The chain is built from TRBV2 and TRBJ2-2; 9 bases agree with TRBD1. CDR3 length: 15 residues. The germline V gene encodes CDR1 SNHLY and CDR2 FYNNEI. With V trimmed by 7 bases and J by 7 bases, 10 bases remained unmatched. The CDR3 nucleotides read TGTGCCAGCACCGTTCCGGGACAGGGAAGCGGGGAGCTGTTTTTT. Residues: CASTVPGQGSGELFF.

The chain uses TRBV6-2 or TRBV6-3 and TRBJ1-5; TRBD1 agrees at 7 bases. Germline loops: CDR1 MNHEY, CDR2 SVGEGT. CDR3 length: 16 amino acids. The V segment lost 2 bases and the J segment 1 base; nucleotides outside the gene matches: 5. CDR3 protein: CASSYRGLVSNQPQHF. In nucleotides, the CDR3 is TGTGCCAGCAGTTACAGGGGGCTGGTGAGCAATCAGCCCCAGCATTTT.

The V and J genes are TRBV6-2 or TRBV6-3 and TRBJ2-5; TRBD2 matches at 9 bases. With 0 bases clipped from V and 4 bases from J, the junction kept 6 bases outside the gene matches. From germline, CDR1 is MNHEY and CDR2 SVGEGT. The CDR3 has 16 amino acids. The CDR3, as DNA: TGTGCCAGCAGTTACTCGGCGGGAGGGTCAGGAGAGACCCAGTACTTC. This encodes CASSYSAGGSGETQYF.

V gene TRBV6-2 or TRBV6-3 combines with J gene TRBJ2-7; TRBD2 matches 8 bases. CDR3 length: 14 amino acids. Unmatched junction bases numbered 5, after V lost 1 base and J lost 6 bases. The germline V gene encodes CDR1 MNHEY and CDR2 SVGEGT. DNA for the CDR3: TGTGCCAGCAGTTACTTAGCGGGGACGGGCGAGCAGTACTTC. This encodes CASSYLAGTGEQYF.

This clonotype was detected ten times or more. V and J are TRBV2 and TRBJ2-2, with 11 bases fitting TRBD2. The CDR3 is 16 residues long. Looked up from germline, CDR1 is SNHLY and CDR2 is FYNNEI. The ends lost 4 bases at V and 0 bases at J; junction bases unmatched: 1. For the CDR3, the DNA is TGTGCCAGCAGTGGACTAGCGGGGTCGAACACCGGGGAGCTGTTTTTT. Amino acid sequence: CASSGLAGSNTGELFF.

This chain links TRBV11-2 with TRBJ2-7, with D maybe TRBD2 (5 bases). Trimming cost V 3 bases and J 4 bases, with 10 bases left between them. Germline-derived CDR1 and CDR2 are SGHAT and FQNNGV. CDR3 length: 13 amino acids. CDR3 DNA sequence: TGTGCCAGCAGCTTGGGAGACATATACGAGCAGTACTTC. Amino acid sequence: CASSLGDIYEQYF.

The chain couples TRBV12-3 or TRBV12-4 to TRBJ2-5; 16 bases align to TRBD2. The CDR3 runs 17 residues. V dropped 7 bases and J dropped 5; count of bases not matched to a gene: 10. The CDR3, as DNA: TGTGCCAGCACCCTGGGACTAGCGGGAGGGTCGGGCGAGACCCAGTACTTC. Encoded protein: CASTLGLAGGSGETQYF.

This clonotype was found many times. This chain uses TRBV16 with TRBJ1-2; possibly TRBD1 for D (6 bases). Germline V gene sequence: CDR1 KGHSY, CDR2 FQNENV. The germline V and J ends were trimmed by 3 bases and 7 bases, with 9 bases remaining between them. The CDR3 totals 12 residues. The CDR3 DNA reads as TGTGCCAGCAGCCAGACCAGGGGTGGCTACACCTTC. It codes for CASSQTRGGYTF.

This clonotype was recorded many times. This sequence joins TRBV6-1 and TRBJ2-5; 14 bases are a match to TRBD2. The CDR3 consists of 16 residues. Germline V gene sequence: CDR1 MNHNS, CDR2 SASEGT. Trimming cost V 5 bases and J 4 bases; bases outside gene matches: 6. The CDR3: CASSKGLAGVGETQYF. Written as DNA, the CDR3 is TGTGCCAGCAGTAAGGGACTAGCGGGAGTTGGAGAGACCCAGTACTTC.

J is TRBJ1-2 and V is TRBV6-5; no clear D. CDR1 and CDR2 from the germline V gene are MNHEY and SVGAGI. V dropped 0 bases and J dropped 2 bases, with 7 bases sitting between them. There are 14 residues in the CDR3. CDR3 amino acids: CASSYSGENYGYTF. The CDR3 DNA reads as TGTGCCAGCAGTTACTCAGGAGAGAACTATGGCTACACCTTC.